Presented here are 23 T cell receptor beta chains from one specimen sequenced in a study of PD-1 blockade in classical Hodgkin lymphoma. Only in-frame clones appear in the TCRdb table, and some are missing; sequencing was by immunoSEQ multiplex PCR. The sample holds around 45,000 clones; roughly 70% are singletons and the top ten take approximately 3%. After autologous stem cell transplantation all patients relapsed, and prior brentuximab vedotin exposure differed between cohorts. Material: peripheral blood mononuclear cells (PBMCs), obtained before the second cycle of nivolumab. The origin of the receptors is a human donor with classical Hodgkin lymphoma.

Written as DNA, the CDR3 is TGTGCCAGCAGTTTAGAGCGGGGGGGCCTAGGGGAGACCCAGTACTTC. This gives the protein CASSLERGGLGETQYF. The V gene is TRBV28, the J gene TRBJ2-5; 10 nucleotides agree with TRBD2. Germline V CDR1 and CDR2: MDHEN, SYDVKM. The trim removed 2 bases at V and 5 bases at J, leaving 8 bases unmatched. The CDR3 has 16 amino acids.

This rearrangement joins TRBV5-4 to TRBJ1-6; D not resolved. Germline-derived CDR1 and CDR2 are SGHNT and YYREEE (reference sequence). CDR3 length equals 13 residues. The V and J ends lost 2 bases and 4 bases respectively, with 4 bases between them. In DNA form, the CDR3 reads TGTGCCAGCAGCTTCAATTATAATTCACCCCTCCACTTT. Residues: CASSFNYNSPLHF.

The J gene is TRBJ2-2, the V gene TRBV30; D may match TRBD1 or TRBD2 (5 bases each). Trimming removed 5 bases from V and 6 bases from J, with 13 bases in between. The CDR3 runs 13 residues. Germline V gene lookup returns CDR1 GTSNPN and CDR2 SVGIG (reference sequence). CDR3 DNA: TGTGCCTGGGGGGGAAGATCCGCCGGGGAGCTGTTTTTT. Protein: CAWGGRSAGELFF.

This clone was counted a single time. The CDR3 protein is CASLFGRGSEQYF. The CDR3 DNA follows: TGTGCCAGCCTCTTCGGAAGGGGGTCCGAGCAGTACTTC. This chain links TRBV6-6 with TRBJ2-5; D perhaps matches TRBD1 (6 bases). The end of the DNA aligns better with TRBJ2-7, so the J call may be wrong. CDR3 length: 13 residues. CDR1 is MNHNY, CDR2 SVGAGI, per germline (reference sequence).

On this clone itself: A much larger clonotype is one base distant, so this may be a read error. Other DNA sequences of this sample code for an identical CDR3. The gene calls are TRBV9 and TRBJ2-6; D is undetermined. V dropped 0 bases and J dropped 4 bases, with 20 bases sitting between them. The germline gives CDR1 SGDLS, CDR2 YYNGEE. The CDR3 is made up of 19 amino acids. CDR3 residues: CASSVDNRWSPSGANVLTF. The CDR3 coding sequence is TGTGCCAGCAGCGTAGATAATAGGTGGAGTCCTTCCGGGGCCAACGTCCTGACTTTC.

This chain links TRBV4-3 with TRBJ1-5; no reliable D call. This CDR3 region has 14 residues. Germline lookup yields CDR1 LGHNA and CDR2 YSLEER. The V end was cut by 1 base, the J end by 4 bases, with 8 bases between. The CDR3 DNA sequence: TGCGCCAGCAGCCAAGTCGGAGGGAATCAGCCCCAGCATTTT. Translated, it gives CASSQVGGNQPQHF.

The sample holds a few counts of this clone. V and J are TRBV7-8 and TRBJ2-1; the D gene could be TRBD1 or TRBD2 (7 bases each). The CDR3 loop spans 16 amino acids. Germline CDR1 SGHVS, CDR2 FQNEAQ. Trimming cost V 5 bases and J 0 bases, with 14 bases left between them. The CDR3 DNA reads TGTGCCAGCAGCCCCCAGGGGGGGAGCTCCTACAATGAGCAGTTCTTC. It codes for CASSPQGGSSYNEQFF. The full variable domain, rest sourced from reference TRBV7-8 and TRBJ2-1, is GAGVSQSPRYKVAKRGQDVALRCDPISGHVSLFWYQQALGQGPEFLTYFQNEAQLDKSGLPSDRFFAERPEGSVSTLKIQRTQQEDSAVYLCASSPQGGSSYNEQFFGPGTRLTVL.

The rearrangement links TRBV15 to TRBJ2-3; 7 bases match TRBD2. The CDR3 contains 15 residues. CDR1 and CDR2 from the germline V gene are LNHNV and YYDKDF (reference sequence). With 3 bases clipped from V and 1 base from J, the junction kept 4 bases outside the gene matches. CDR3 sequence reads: CATSSSGRGTDTQYF. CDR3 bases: TGTGCCACCAGCAGTAGCGGGCGGGGCACAGATACGCAGTATTTT.

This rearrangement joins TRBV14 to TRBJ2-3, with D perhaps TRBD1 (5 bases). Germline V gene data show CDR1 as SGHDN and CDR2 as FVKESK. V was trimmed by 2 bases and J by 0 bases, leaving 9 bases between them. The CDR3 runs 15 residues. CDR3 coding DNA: TGTGCCAGCAGCCAAAGTCAGGGTAGCACAGATACGCAGTATTTT. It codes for CASSQSQGSTDTQYF. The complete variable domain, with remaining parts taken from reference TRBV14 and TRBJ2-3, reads EAGVTQFPSHSVIEKGQTVTLRCDPISGHDNLYWYRRVMGKEIKFLLHFVKESKQDESGMPNNRFLAERTGGTYSTLKVQPAELEDSGVYFCASSQSQGSTDTQYFGPGTRLTVL.

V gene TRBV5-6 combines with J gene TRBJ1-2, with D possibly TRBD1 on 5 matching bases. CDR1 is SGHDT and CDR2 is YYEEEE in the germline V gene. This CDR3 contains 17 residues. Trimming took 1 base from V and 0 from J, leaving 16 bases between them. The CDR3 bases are TGTGCCAGCAGCTTGTACGGACAAGGAGCTGCTAACTATGGCTACACCTTC. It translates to CASSLYGQGAANYGYTF.

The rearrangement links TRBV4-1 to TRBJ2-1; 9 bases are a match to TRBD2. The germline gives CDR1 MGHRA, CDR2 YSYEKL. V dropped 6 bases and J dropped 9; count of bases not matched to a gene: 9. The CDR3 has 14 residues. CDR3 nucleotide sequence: TGCGCCAGCAGTCTCAGGGCGGGGGGGGCTGAGCAGTTCTTC. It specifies CASSLRAGGAEQFF.

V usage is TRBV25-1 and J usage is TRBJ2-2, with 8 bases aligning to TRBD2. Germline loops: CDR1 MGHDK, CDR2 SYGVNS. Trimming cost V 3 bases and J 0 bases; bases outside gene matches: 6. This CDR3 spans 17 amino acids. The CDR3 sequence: CASSDYSGTSNTGELFF. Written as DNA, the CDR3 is TGTGCCAGCAGTGACTATAGCGGGACTTCGAACACCGGGGAGCTGTTTTTT.

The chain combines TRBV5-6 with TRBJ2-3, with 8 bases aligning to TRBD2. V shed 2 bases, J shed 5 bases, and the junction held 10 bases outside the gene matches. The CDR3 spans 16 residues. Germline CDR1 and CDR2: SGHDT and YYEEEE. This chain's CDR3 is CASSFTGGPVVDTQYF. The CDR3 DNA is TGTGCCAGCAGCTTTACGGGAGGGCCGGTTGTAGATACGCAGTATTTT.

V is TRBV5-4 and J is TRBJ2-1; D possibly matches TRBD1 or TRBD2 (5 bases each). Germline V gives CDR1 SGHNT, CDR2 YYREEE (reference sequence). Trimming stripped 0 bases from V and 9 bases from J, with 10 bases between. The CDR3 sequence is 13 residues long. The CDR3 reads CASSLGKRGEQFF. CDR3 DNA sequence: TGTGCCAGCAGCTTGGGGAAGAGGGGTGAGCAGTTCTTC.

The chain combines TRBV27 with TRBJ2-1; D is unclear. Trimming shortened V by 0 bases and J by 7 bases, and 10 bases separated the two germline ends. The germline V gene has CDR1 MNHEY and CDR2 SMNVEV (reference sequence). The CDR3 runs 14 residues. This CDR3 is CASSLSREGNEQFF. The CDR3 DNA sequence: TGTGCCAGCAGTTTATCCCGAGAAGGTAATGAGCAGTTCTTC.

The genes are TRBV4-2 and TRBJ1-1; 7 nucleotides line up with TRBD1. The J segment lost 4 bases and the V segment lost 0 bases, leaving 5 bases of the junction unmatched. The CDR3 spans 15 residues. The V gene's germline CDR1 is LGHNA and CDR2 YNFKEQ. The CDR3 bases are TGTGCCAGCAGCCAAGAACAGGGGTGGAGCACTGAAGCTTTCTTT. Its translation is CASSQEQGWSTEAFF.

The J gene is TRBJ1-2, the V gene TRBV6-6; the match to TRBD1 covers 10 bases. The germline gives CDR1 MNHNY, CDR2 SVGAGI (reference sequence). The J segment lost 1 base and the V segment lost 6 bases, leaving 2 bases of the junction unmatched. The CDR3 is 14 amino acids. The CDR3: CASRGQGRNYGYTF. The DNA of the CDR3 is TGTGCCAGCAGGGGACAGGGGCGTAACTATGGCTACACCTTC.

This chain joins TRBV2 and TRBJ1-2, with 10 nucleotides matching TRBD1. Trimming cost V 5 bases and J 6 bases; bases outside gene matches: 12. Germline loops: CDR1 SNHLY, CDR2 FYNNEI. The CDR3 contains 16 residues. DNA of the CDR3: TGTGCCAGCAGTTCTCTCCTAGACGGGACAGGGGATGGCTACACCTTC. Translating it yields CASSSLLDGTGDGYTF.

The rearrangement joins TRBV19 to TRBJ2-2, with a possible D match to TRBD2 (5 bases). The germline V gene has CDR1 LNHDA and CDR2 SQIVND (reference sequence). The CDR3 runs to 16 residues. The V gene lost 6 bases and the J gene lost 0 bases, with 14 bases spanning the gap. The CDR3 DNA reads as TGTGCCAGTAGCCCGGAAAGGAGGTCGAACACCGGGGAGCTGTTTTTT. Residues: CASSPERRSNTGELFF.

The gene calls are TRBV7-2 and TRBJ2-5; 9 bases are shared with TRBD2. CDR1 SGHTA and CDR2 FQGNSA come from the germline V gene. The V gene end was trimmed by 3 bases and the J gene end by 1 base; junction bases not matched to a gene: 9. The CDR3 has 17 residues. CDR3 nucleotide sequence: TGTGCCAGCAGCTTTACTAGCGGGCCGTATATCCAAGAGACCCAGTACTTC. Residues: CASSFTSGPYIQETQYF.

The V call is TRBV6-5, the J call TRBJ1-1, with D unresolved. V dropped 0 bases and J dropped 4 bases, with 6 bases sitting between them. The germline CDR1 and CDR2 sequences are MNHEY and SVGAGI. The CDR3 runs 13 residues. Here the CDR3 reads CASSYSTSTEAFF. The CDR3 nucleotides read TGTGCCAGCAGTTACTCGACCAGCACTGAAGCTTTCTTT.

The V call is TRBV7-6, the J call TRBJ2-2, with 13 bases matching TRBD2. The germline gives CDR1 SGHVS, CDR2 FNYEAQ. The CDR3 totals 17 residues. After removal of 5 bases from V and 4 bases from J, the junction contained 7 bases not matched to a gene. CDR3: CASSGGGLAGLTGELFF. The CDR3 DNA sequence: TGTGCCAGCAGCGGGGGGGGACTAGCGGGACTCACCGGGGAGCTGTTTTTT.

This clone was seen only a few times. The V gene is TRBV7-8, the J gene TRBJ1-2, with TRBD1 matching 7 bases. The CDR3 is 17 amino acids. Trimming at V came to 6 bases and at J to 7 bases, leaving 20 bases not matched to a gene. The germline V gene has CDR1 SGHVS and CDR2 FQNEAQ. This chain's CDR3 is CASSFPRDSAPRVGYTF. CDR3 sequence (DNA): TGTGCCAGCAGTTTTCCCCGGGACAGCGCCCCGCGGGTTGGCTACACCTTC. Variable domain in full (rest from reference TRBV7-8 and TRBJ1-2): GAGVSQSPRYKVAKRGQDVALRCDPISGHVSLFWYQQALGQGPEFLTYFQNEAQLDKSGLPSDRFFAERPEGSVSTLKIQRTQQEDSAVYLCASSFPRDSAPRVGYTFGSGTRLTVV.